The text below deals with one T cell receptor beta chain. As yet, its antigen is unknown. Sample time point: patch test 2, 6 weeks after DPC sensitization. The treatment was: therapeutic diphenylcyclopropenone sensitization with weekly scalp DPC. TCRdb fed the RACE reads into MiXCR, producing one record per CDR3 protein. The data hold 65,000 to 100,000 distinct CDR3 sequences, with approximately 7% observed a single time. This sample was taken from a study of human T cells and chemical hapten exposure. Study in general: Throughout a study of 20 to 30 weeks, patients underwent weekly scalp administration of diphenylcyclopropenone doses. Patch tests of 0.01% DPC on the upper back were read at 6 days. Regarding the study as a whole: In comparison with controls, expanded TCRs gave rise to a significantly larger number of large CDR3 similarity clusters. Correlating positively with patch test score were the PT1 expanded TCR counts.

The sequence was obtained from a woman aged 25 to 39 with alopecia areata. Some clones in this sample may be carry-over from other donors' samples. The sample in question was whole blood, obtained in connection with sensitization to the hapten diphenylcyclopropenone (DPC).

CDR3 nucleotide sequence: TGTGCCAGCGACAAGGGGGGCGGGGAGACCCAGTACTTC. Its translation is CASDKGGGETQYF. V and J are TRBV7-9 and TRBJ2-5; D is tentatively TRBD1 or TRBD2 (6 bases each). This CDR3 is 13 amino acids long. Trimming stripped 8 bases from V and 5 bases from J, with 15 bases between. The germline V gene encodes CDR1 SEHNR and CDR2 FQNEAQ (reference sequence).